Below, 29 T cell receptor beta chains from the same sample are listed, as sequenced in a study of blood T cell repertoires in COVID-19. TCRdb keeps only in-frame clones here, not all; method: immunoSEQ multiplex PCR. The profile covers roughly 140,000 clones, with 70% to 90% appearing a single time and 2.5% to 3% taken by the ten largest. What was sequenced was peripheral blood. Source of these receptors: a woman in her 40s with active or convalescent COVID-19.

The chain employs TRBV10-3 and TRBJ1-1, with D perhaps matching TRBD1 (5 bases). The CDR3 is 12 amino acids. Germline CDR1 is ENHRY and CDR2 is SYGVKD. V was cut by 2 bases and J by 5 bases, with 6 bases left in between. The CDR3 region has the DNA TGTGCCATCAGTGAGCCAGGGACTGAAGCTTTCTTT. It is translated as CAISEPGTEAFF.

V is TRBV28 and J is TRBJ2-7; 7 bases map to TRBD1. In germline, CDR1 is MDHEN, CDR2 SYDVKM. After removal of 2 bases from V and 3 bases from J, the junction contained 4 bases not matched to a gene. This CDR3 has 14 amino acids. CDR3 sequence reads: CASSLQGVIYEQYF. The CDR3 region has the DNA TGTGCCAGCAGTTTACAGGGGGTAATCTACGAGCAGTACTTC.

This clone was detected only a few times. V is TRBV5-1 and J is TRBJ2-5; TRBD1 agrees at 8 bases. The CDR3 is made up of 15 amino acids. After removal of 0 bases from V and 2 bases from J, the junction contained 3 bases not matched to a gene. Germline V gives CDR1 SGHRS, CDR2 YFSETQ. This CDR3 is CASSLGDRSQETQYF. DNA for the CDR3: TGCGCCAGCAGCTTGGGGGACAGGTCACAAGAGACCCAGTACTTC.

The CDR3 here is CASSPGHLNYGYTF. The CDR3 DNA reads as TGTGCCAGCAGCCCGGGACACCTAAACTATGGCTACACCTTC. The V and J genes are TRBV14 and TRBJ1-2; weak D call: TRBD1 (6 bases). The CDR3 totals 14 residues. V lost 4 bases and J 2 bases, leaving 11 bases between the germline ends. CDR1 and CDR2 (germline): SGHDN, FVKESK.

About this clone itself: Relative to the germline gene, one junction end is altered; a read error may explain this. The rearrangement uses TRBV7-7 and TRBJ2-1, with 7 bases aligning to TRBD2. There are 15 residues in the CDR3. Germline loops: CDR1 SSHAT, CDR2 FNYEAQ (reference sequence). CDR3: CASSLGGSLYNEQFF. Here the CDR3 DNA reads TGTGCTAGCAGCCTGGGGGGGTCCCTCTACAATGAGCAGTTCTTC.

The V and J genes are TRBV28 and TRBJ2-1; 8 bases map to TRBD2. The CDR3 length is 13 residues. The V segment lost 10 bases and the J segment 9 bases; nucleotides outside the gene matches: 11. In germline, CDR1 is MDHEN, CDR2 SYDVKM. The CDR3, as DNA: TGTGCCACCGGGGGGGCTTCAGGCGGTGAGCAGTTCTTC. This translates into CATGGASGGEQFF.

V is TRBV30 and J is TRBJ1-5; 7 nucleotides match TRBD1. The CDR3 has 16 amino acids. Germline V gene sequence: CDR1 GTSNPN, CDR2 SVGIG (reference sequence). V shed 1 base and J 0 bases; nucleotides not matched to a gene: 6. CDR3 loop: CAWSAGTAISNQPQHF. DNA for the CDR3: TGTGCCTGGAGTGCAGGGACAGCAATTAGCAATCAGCCCCAGCATTTT.

This chain uses TRBV19 with TRBJ1-1; a weak D match, TRBD1 (6 bases). V lost 1 base to trimming and J lost 5 bases, with 14 bases between them. Per the germline V gene, CDR1 is LNHDA and CDR2 is SQIVND (reference sequence). This CDR3 spans 15 amino acids. The CDR3 is CASSIGSWGRTEAFF. CDR3 sequence (DNA): TGTGCCAGTAGTATAGGATCCTGGGGGCGGACTGAAGCTTTCTTT.

This chain connects TRBV5-1 to TRBJ2-2, with D perhaps matching TRBD2 (5 bases). The CDR3 consists of 18 residues. From germline, CDR1 is SGHRS and CDR2 YFSETQ. The ends were cut back, 4 bases at V and 0 bases at J, with 19 bases in the middle. Here the CDR3 reads CASSLLWELSSNTGELFF. The DNA for the CDR3 is TGCGCCAGCAGCCTGTTGTGGGAGTTGTCCTCGAACACCGGGGAGCTGTTTTTT. The full variable domain, rest sourced from reference TRBV5-1 and TRBJ2-2, is KAGVTQTPRYLIKTRGQQVTLSCSPISGHRSVSWYQQTPGQGLQFLFEYFSETQRNKGNFPGRFSGRQFSNSRSEMNVSTLELGDSALYLCASSLLWELSSNTGELFFGEGSRLTVL.

J is TRBJ1-1 and V is TRBV5-1, with a possible D match to TRBD1 (6 bases). There are 15 residues in the CDR3. Germline V gene sequence: CDR1 SGHRS, CDR2 YFSETQ. Trimming removed 0 bases from V and 4 bases from J, with 13 bases in between. DNA of the CDR3: TGCGCCAGCAGCTTGGCCGCAGGGGTAGGCACTGAAGCTTTCTTT. Translation gives CASSLAAGVGTEAFF.

This chain joins TRBV21-1 and TRBJ1-4. TRBV21-1 counts as a pseudogene. The CDR3 sequence is 15 residues long. CDR3 loop: CASRTENGANEKLFF. Written as DNA, the CDR3 is TGTGCCAGCAGGACCGAAAACGGGGCTAATGAAAAACTGTTTTTT.

The chain joins TRBV5-1 to TRBJ2-2; 13 bases align to TRBD2. This CDR3 region has 18 residues. Germline values: CDR1 SGHRS, CDR2 YFSETQ. The junction had 6 bases not matched to a gene; V was cut back by 4 bases and J by 0 bases. The CDR3 loop reads CASSDPGLAGPNTGELFF. In DNA form, the CDR3 reads TGCGCCAGCAGCGACCCGGGACTAGCGGGACCGAACACCGGGGAGCTGTTTTTT.

The rearrangement joins TRBV29-1 to TRBJ2-1, with TRBD2 identical over 7 bases. V lost 7 bases and J lost 0; bases outside the gene matches: 18. The CDR3 totals 18 residues. Per the germline V gene, CDR1 is SQVTM and CDR2 is ANQGSEA. The CDR3 region has the DNA TGCAGCGGACGGGGGGAGGGCCAACAGCCGAGCTCCTACAATGAGCAGTTCTTC. Translation: CSGRGEGQQPSSYNEQFF.

The CDR3 sequence: CASSSVTGYGETQYF. In nucleotides, the CDR3 is TGTGCCAGCAGCTCCGTGACAGGGTATGGGGAGACCCAGTACTTC. This chain connects TRBV5-6 to TRBJ2-5; 7 positions match TRBD1. The CDR3 is 15 amino acids. CDR1 SGHDT and CDR2 YYEEEE come from the germline V gene. With 3 bases clipped from V and 5 bases from J, the junction kept 10 bases outside the gene matches.

CDR3 amino acids: CARPTGSDNQPQHF. The DNA of the CDR3 is TGTGCCAGACCGACGGGGTCCGACAATCAGCCCCAGCATTTT. The chain recombines TRBV27 with TRBJ1-5; D gene unclear. This CDR3 contains 14 residues. Trimming took off 9 bases at V and 3 bases at J, with 15 bases between the two ends. Germline loops: CDR1 MNHEY, CDR2 SMNVEV (reference sequence).

The V and J genes are TRBV19 and TRBJ1-5; 9 bases align to TRBD1. J was trimmed by 2 bases and V by 4 bases; bases with no gene match: 6. Germline V CDR1 and CDR2: LNHDA, SQIVND (reference sequence). This CDR3 region has 16 residues. Here the CDR3 DNA reads TGTGCCAGTAGTACCGGGTGGACAGGGGGCAATCAGCCCCAGCATTTT. It translates to CASSTGWTGGNQPQHF.

The chain recombines TRBV3-1 (or the pseudogene TRBV3-2) with TRBJ1-3, with a possible D match to TRBD1 (5 bases). The germline V and J ends were trimmed by 1 base and 0 bases, with 13 bases remaining between them. Per the germline V gene, CDR1 is LGHDT and CDR2 is YNNKEL (reference sequence). CDR3 length: 17 residues. This chain's CDR3 is CASSQGTGRNSGNTIYF. The CDR3 DNA is TGTGCCAGCAGCCAAGGTACAGGCAGAAACTCTGGAAACACCATATATTTT.

Concerning this clone: Other DNA sequences in this specimen translate into the identical CDR3. The chain uses TRBV9 and TRBJ2-1; 8 positions agree with TRBD2. Per the germline V gene, CDR1 is SGDLS and CDR2 is YYNGEE. The CDR3 spans 16 residues. The ends lost 4 bases at V and 0 bases at J; junction bases unmatched: 6. The DNA for the CDR3 is TGTGCCAGCAGCTCTACAAGCGGGAGCTCCTACAATGAGCAGTTCTTC. As protein: CASSSTSGSSYNEQFF.

The chain recombines TRBV24-1 with TRBJ1-2, with 10 bases identical to TRBD1. The CDR3 totals 13 residues. Trimming at V came to 9 bases and at J to 2 bases, leaving 2 bases not matched to a gene. Germline V lookup: CDR1 KGHDR, CDR2 SFDVKD. The CDR3 loop is CATADRGNYGYTF. CDR3 in DNA: TGTGCCACCGCGGACAGGGGGAACTATGGCTACACCTTC.

This clone has just a few counts. Distinct nucleotide sequences in the sample also encode this CDR3. The CDR3 loop is CASSTGGWETQYF. In nucleotides, the CDR3 is TGTGCCAGTAGCACAGGGGGCTGGGAGACCCAGTACTTC. The rearrangement joins TRBV19 to TRBJ2-5; 9 bases agree with TRBD1. The CDR3 is 13 amino acids. The trim removed 6 bases at V and 5 bases at J, leaving 4 bases unmatched. Germline CDR1 and CDR2: LNHDA and SQIVND (reference sequence).

The rearrangement links TRBV4-1 to TRBJ1-1, with TRBD1 matching 7 bases. Germline trimming cut 1 base from V and 7 bases from J; bases unmatched to any gene: 15. CDR3 length: 17 amino acids. The germline V gene encodes CDR1 MGHRA and CDR2 YSYEKL. The CDR3, as DNA: TGCGCCAGCAGCCAAGGTTTGGAGGGGGCGCTTGGTAATGAAGCTTTCTTT. This encodes CASSQGLEGALGNEAFF.

The chain recombines TRBV4-1 with TRBJ2-2, with 10 positions matching TRBD2. V lost 6 bases to trimming and J lost 8 bases; unmatched junction nucleotides: 9. Looked up from germline, CDR1 is MGHRA and CDR2 is YSYEKL. The CDR3 is 15 residues long. CDR3 in amino acids: CASRTGLAKRGELFF. The CDR3 DNA sequence: TGCGCCAGCAGAACGGGACTAGCGAAACGGGGGGAGCTGTTTTTT.

This chain connects TRBV6-5 to TRBJ2-7; D not certain. From germline, CDR1 is MNHEY and CDR2 SVGAGI. Trimming shortened V by 2 bases and J by 2 bases, and 4 bases separated the two germline ends. The CDR3 runs to 12 residues. In DNA form, the CDR3 reads TGTGCCAGCAGTTACGGGCCCTACGAGCAGTACTTC. Protein product: CASSYGPYEQYF.

This clone has more than one count but fewer than ten. The V call is TRBV6-2 or TRBV6-3, the J call TRBJ1-1, with TRBD1 matching over 7 bases. The length of the CDR3 is 14 residues. With V trimmed by 6 bases and J by 4 bases, 8 bases remained unmatched. Germline V gives CDR1 MNHEY, CDR2 SVGEGT. CDR3 DNA sequence: TGTGCCAGCAGCTTACAGGGGTCTGCCACTGAAGCTTTCTTT. It yields the protein CASSLQGSATEAFF.

The chain uses TRBV10-3 and TRBJ1-2; TRBD1 agrees at 7 bases. CDR3 length: 16 amino acids. J gave up 2 bases and V 7 bases, and 13 bases lay outside the gene matches. Germline V gene data show CDR1 as ENHRY and CDR2 as SYGVKD. DNA for the CDR3: TGTGCCATCATGGCGGGGTTAGGGACAGCGAACTATGGCTACACCTTC. Amino acids: CAIMAGLGTANYGYTF.

The V and J genes are TRBV6-5 and TRBJ1-4; 10 positions agree with TRBD1. CDR1 MNHEY and CDR2 SVGAGI come from the germline V gene. The CDR3 has 12 residues. V dropped 8 bases and J dropped 8; count of bases not matched to a gene: 2. The CDR3 DNA sequence: TGTGCCAGCCGGGACAGGGGAGAAAAACTGTTTTTT. Amino acids: CASRDRGEKLFF.

This chain connects TRBV29-1 to TRBJ1-4, with D uncertain. Trimming shortened V by 6 bases and J by 3 bases, and 14 bases separated the two germline ends. Germline CDR1 reads SQVTM; CDR2 reads ANQGSEA. The CDR3 contains 14 residues. In nucleotides, the CDR3 is TGCAGCGTAAGAACCCCGGGATCTAATGAAAAACTGTTTTTT. It yields the protein CSVRTPGSNEKLFF.

This clone has just a few counts. This chain uses TRBV5-6 with TRBJ1-5; perhaps TRBD1 as D (5 bases). The CDR3 is 15 amino acids. Trimming shortened V by 1 base and J by 7 bases, and 15 bases separated the two germline ends. The V gene's germline CDR1 is SGHDT and CDR2 YYEEEE. The CDR3 region has the DNA TGTGCCAGCAGCTTGTGGCAGGGAAACGGGCAGCCCCAGCATTTT. It specifies CASSLWQGNGQPQHF.

The chain has TRBV9 and TRBJ2-1; 10 bases map to TRBD1. Losses at the gene ends were 2 bases for V and 2 bases for J; bases not matched to a gene: 4. This CDR3 is built from 16 residues. Germline V CDR1 and CDR2: SGDLS, YYNGEE. The CDR3 here is CASSVGGQGAYNEQFF. The CDR3 DNA is TGTGCCAGCAGCGTCGGAGGACAGGGGGCCTACAATGAGCAGTTCTTC.